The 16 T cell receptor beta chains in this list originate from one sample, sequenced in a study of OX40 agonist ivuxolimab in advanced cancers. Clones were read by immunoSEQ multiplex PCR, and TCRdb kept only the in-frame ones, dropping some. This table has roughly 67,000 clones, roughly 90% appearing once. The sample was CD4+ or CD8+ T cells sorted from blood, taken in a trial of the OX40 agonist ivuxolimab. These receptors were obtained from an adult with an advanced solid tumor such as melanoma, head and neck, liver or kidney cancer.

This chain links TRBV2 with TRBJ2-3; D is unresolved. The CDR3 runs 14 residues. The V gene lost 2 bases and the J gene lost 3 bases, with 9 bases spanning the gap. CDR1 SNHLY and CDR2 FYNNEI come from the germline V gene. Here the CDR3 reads CASSELLGTDTQYF. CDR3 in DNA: TGTGCCAGCAGTGAACTGTTGGGAACAGATACGCAGTATTTT.

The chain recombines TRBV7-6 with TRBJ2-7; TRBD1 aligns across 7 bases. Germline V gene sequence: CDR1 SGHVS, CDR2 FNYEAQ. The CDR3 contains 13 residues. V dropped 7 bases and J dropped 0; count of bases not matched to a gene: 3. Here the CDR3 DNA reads TGTGCCAGCAAGGGGACAGACTCCTACGAGCAGTACTTC. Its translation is CASKGTDSYEQYF.

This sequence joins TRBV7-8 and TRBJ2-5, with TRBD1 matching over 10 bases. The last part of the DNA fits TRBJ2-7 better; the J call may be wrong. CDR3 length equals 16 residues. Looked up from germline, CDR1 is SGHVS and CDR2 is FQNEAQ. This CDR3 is CASSSPGQGITYEQYF. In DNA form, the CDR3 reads TGTGCCAGCAGCTCCCCGGGACAGGGGATTACCTACGAGCAGTACTTC.

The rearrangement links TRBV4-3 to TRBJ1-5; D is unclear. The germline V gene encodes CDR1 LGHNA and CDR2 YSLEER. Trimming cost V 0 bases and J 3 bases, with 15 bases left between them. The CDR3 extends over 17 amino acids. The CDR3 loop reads CASSQDFSARPNQPQHF. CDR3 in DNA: TGCGCCAGCAGCCAAGATTTCTCGGCCAGGCCCAATCAGCCCCAGCATTTT.

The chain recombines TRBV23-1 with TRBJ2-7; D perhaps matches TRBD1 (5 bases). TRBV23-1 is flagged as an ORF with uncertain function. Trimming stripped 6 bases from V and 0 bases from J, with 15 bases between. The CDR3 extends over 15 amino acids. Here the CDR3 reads CASSRDSPSSYEQYF. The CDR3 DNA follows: TGCGCCAGCAGCCGTGACAGCCCGAGCTCCTACGAGCAGTACTTC.

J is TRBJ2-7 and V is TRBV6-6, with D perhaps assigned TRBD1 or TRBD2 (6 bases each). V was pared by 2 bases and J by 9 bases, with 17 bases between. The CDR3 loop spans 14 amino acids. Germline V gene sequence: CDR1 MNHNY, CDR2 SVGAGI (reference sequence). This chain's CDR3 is CASSYPGARTWQYF. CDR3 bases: TGTGCCAGCAGTTACCCGGGGGCCCGGACCTGGCAGTACTTC.

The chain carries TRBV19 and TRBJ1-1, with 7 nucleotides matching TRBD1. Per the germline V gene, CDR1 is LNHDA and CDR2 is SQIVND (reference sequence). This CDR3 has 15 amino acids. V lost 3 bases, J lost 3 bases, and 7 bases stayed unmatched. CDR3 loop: CASSIGQGVHTEAFF. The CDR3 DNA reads TGTGCCAGTAGTATTGGGCAGGGGGTTCACACTGAAGCTTTCTTT.

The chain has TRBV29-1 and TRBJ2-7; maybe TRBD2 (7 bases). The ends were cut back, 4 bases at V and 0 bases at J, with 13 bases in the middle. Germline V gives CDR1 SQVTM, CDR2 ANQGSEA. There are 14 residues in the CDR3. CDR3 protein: CSVVRGASSYEQYF. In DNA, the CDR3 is TGCAGCGTTGTCCGGGGGGCGAGCTCCTACGAGCAGTACTTC.

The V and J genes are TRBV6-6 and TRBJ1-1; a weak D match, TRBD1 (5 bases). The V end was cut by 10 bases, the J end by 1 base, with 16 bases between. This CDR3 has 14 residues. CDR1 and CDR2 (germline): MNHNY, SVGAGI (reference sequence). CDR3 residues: CATLHGGKNTEAFF. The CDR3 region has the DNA TGTGCCACCCTTCACGGGGGGAAGAACACTGAAGCTTTCTTT.

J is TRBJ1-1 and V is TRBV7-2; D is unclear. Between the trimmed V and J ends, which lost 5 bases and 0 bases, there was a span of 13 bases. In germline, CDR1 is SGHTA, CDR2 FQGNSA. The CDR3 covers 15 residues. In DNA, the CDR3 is TGTGCCAGCAGCCCTTTGGGAGAATTGAACACTGAAGCTTTCTTT. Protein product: CASSPLGELNTEAFF.

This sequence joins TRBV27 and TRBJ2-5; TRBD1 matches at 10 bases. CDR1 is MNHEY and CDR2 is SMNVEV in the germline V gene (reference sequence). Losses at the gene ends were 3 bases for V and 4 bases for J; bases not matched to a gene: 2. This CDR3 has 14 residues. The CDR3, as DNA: TGTGCCAGCAGTTTCGGGACAGGGGTAGAGACCCAGTACTTC. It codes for CASSFGTGVETQYF.

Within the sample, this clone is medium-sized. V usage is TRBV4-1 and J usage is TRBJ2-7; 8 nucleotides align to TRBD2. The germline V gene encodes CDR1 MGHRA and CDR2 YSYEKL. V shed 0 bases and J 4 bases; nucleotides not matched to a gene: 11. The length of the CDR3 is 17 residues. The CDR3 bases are TGCGCCAGCAGCCAAGAGAATAGCGGGACGATTTTTTACGAGCAGTACTTC. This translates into CASSQENSGTIFYEQYF.

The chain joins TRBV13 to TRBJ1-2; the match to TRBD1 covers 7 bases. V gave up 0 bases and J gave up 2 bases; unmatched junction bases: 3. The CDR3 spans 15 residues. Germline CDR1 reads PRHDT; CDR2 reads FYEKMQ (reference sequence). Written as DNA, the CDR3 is TGTGCCAGCAGCTTAGGACCGACAGGGAACTATGGCTACACCTTC. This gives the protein CASSLGPTGNYGYTF.

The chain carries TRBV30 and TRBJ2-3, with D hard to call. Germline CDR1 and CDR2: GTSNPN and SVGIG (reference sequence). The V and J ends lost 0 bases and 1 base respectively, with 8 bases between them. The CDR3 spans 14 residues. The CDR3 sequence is CAWSVASRTDTQYF. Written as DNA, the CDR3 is TGTGCCTGGAGTGTTGCCAGCCGCACAGATACGCAGTATTTT.

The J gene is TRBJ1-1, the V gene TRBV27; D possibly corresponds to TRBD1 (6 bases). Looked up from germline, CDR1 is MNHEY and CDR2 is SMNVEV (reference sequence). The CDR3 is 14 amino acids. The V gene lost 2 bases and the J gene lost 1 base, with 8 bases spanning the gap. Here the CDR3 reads CASSLLGGNTEAFF. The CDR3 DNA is TGTGCCAGCAGTTTACTAGGGGGGAACACTGAAGCTTTCTTT.

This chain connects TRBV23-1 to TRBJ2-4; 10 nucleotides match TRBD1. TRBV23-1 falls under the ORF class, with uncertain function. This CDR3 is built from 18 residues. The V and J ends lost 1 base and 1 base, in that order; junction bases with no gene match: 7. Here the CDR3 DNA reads TGCGCCAGCAGTCAATGCGCGGGGACAGGGGTGGCCAAAAACATTCAGTACTTC. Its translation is CASSQCAGTGVAKNIQYF.